This T cell receptor (beta chain) was sequenced for a study of blood T cell repertoires in COVID-19. From germline, CDR1 is GTSNPN and CDR2 SVGIG (reference sequence). The CDR3 has 14 residues. Assay used: immunoSEQ multiplex PCR; TCRdb lists only in-frame clones, some missing. The table has fewer than 60,000 clones, just under 90% seen once. The receptor was isolated from an elderly man with active or convalescent COVID-19. The chain joins TRBV30 to TRBJ1-3, with a possible D match to TRBD1 (6 bases). Material: peripheral blood. In nucleotides, the CDR3 is TGTGTGCCAAGCCCGGGGGGCCCCGGAAACACCATATATTTT. Protein product: CVPSPGGPGNTIYF.